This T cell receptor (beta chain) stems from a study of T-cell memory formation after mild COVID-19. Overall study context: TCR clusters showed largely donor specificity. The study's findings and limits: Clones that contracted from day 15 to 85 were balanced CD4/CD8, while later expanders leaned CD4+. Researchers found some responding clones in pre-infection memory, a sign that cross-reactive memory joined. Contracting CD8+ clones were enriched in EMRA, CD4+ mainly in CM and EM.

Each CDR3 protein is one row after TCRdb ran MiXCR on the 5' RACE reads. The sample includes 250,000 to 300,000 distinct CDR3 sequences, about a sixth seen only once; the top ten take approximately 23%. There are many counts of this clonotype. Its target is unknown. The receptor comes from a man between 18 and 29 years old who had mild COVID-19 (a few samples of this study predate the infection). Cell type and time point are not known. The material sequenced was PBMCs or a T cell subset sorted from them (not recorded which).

The CDR3 nucleotides read TGCGCCAGCAGCCAAGGACTAGCGGGGCTCTACGAGCAGTACTTC. It translates to CASSQGLAGLYEQYF. This chain uses TRBV4-3 with TRBJ2-7, with 11 bases that match TRBD2. The CDR3 runs 15 residues. Germline lookup yields CDR1 LGHNA and CDR2 YSLEER. J gave up 3 bases and V 1 base, and 2 bases lay outside the gene matches.